The T cell receptor beta chain under discussion was sequenced for a study of identical twins. Whole-study findings and limits: Conclusions came from cross-sectional statistical analysis, not from following the same donors.

The CDR3 covers 15 residues. V dropped 3 bases and J dropped 3; count of bases not matched to a gene: 4. Germline CDR1 MGHDK, CDR2 SYGVNS. TCRdb recomputed calls from the 5' RACE reads with MiXCR, one row per CDR3 protein. This sample yields 450,000 or so distinct CDR3 sequences, of which 14% are seen a single time; around 0.57% belongs to the top ten. This clonotype was observed a handful of times. Its antigen is undetermined. These sequences were also reported in another study, on yellow fever vaccine responses in identical twins.

The chain combines TRBV25-1 with TRBJ2-3; TRBD1 agrees at 9 bases. The sequence was obtained from a woman younger than 35 in good health. Sequenced sample: CD4+ T cells sorted from blood. This chain's CDR3 is CASSDGTGQTDTQYF. The CDR3, as DNA: TGTGCCAGCAGTGATGGGACAGGGCAAACAGATACGCAGTATTTT.